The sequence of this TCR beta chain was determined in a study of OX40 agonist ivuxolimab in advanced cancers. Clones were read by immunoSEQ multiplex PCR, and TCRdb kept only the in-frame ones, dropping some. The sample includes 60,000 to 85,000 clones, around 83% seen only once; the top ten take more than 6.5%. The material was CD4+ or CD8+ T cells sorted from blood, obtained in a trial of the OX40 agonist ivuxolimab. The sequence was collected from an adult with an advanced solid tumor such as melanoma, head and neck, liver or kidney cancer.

The CDR3 reads CASSSNPEGQRQFF. In DNA, the CDR3 is TGTGCCAGCAGTTCCAACCCAGAGGGACAGAGGCAGTTCTTC. This chain links TRBV6-5 with TRBJ2-1; 7 nucleotides line up with TRBD1. The length of the CDR3 is 14 residues. With 4 bases clipped from V and 12 bases from J, the junction kept 12 bases outside the gene matches. Germline lookup yields CDR1 MNHEY and CDR2 SVGAGI.